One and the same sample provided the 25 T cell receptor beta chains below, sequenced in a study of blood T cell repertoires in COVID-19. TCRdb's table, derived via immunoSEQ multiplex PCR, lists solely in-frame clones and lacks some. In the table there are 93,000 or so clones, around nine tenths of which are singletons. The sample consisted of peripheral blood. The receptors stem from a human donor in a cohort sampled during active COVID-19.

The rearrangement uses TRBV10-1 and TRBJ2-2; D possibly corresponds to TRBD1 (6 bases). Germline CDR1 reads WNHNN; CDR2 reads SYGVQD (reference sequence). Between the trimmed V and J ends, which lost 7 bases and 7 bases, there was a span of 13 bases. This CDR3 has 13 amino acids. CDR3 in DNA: TGCGCCAGCAAGGGGGTTCCTGGCGGGGAGCTGTTTTTT. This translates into CASKGVPGGELFF.

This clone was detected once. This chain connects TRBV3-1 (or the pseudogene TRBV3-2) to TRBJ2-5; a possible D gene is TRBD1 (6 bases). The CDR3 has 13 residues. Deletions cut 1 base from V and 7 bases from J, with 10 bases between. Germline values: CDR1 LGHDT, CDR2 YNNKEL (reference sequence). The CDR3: CASSQGQAGTQYF. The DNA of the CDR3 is TGTGCCAGCAGCCAAGGACAGGCGGGGACCCAGTACTTC.

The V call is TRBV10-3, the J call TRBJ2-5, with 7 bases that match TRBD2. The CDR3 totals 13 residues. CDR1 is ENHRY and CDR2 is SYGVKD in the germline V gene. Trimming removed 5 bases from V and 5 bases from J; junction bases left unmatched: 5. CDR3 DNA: TGTGCCATCAGTCCTGGGGGGGTTGAGACCCAGTACTTC. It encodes CAISPGGVETQYF.

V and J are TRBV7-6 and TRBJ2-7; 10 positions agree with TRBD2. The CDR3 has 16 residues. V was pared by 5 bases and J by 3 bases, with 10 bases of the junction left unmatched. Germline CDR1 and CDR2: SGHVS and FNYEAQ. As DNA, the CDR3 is TGTGCCAGCAGCCAACGATCCCAGCGGGGGGGCTACGAGCAGTACTTC. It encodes CASSQRSQRGGYEQYF.

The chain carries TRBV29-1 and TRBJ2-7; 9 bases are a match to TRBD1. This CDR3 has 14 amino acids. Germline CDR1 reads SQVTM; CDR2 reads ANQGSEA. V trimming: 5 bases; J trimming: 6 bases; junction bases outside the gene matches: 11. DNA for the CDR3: TGCAGCGTTTCACAGGGGGCCATTCAGCTCGAGCAGTACTTC. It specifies CSVSQGAIQLEQYF.

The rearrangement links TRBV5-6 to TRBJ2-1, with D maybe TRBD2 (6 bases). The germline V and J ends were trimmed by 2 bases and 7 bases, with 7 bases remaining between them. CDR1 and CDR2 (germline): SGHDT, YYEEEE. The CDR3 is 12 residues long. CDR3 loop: CASSFRGNEQFF. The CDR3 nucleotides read TGTGCCAGCAGCTTCCGGGGGAATGAGCAGTTCTTC.

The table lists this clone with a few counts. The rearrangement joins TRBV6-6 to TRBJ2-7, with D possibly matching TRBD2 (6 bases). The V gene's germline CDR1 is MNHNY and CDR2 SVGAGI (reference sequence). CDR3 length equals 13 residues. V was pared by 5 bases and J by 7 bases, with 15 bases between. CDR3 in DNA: TGTGCCAGCAGTCCGCCTCCTGGAGGGGAGCAGTACTTC. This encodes CASSPPPGGEQYF.

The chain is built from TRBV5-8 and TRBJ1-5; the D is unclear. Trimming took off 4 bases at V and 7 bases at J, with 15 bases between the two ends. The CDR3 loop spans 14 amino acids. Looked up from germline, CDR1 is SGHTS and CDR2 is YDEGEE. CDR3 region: CASSPGSEWQPQHF. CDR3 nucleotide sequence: TGTGCCAGCAGCCCGGGGTCTGAGTGGCAGCCCCAGCATTTT.

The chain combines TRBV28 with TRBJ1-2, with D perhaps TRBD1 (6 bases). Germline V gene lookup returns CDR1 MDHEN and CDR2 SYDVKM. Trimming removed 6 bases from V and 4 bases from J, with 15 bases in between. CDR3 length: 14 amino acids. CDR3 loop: CASSLPGVPYGYTF. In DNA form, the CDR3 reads TGTGCCAGCAGCCTCCCAGGGGTTCCCTATGGCTACACCTTC.

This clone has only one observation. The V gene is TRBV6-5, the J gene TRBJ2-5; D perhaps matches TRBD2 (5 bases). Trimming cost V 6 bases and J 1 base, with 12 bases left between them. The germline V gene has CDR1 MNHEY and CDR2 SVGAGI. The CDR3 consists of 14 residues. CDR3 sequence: CASSPGLLQETQYF. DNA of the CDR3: TGTGCCAGCAGCCCAGGACTCCTCCAAGAGACCCAGTACTTC.

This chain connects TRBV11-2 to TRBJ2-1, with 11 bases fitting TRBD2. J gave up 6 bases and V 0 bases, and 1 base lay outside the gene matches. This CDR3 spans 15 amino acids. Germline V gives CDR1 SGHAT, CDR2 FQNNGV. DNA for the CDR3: TGTGCCAGCAGCTTAGATAGCGGGAGGGCCAATGAGCAGTTCTTC. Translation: CASSLDSGRANEQFF. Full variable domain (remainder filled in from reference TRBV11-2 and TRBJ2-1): EAGVAQSPRYKIIEKRQSVAFWCNPISGHATLYWYQQILGQGPKLLIQFQNNGVVDDSQLPKDRFSAERLKGVDSTLKIQPAKLEDSAVYLCASSLDSGRANEQFFGPGTRLTVL.

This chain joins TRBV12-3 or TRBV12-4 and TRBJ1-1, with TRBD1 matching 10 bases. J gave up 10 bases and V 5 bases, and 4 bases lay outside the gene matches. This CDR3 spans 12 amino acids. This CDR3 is CASSLGQGRAFF. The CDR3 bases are TGTGCCAGCAGTCTGGGACAGGGGAGAGCTTTCTTT.

CDR3 DNA sequence: TGTGCCAGTAGCGGGGCGCCGGGACTAGCGGGAGGGCCCCTCGGCACAGATACGCAGTATTTT. This sequence encodes CASSGAPGLAGGPLGTDTQYF. V is TRBV19 and J is TRBJ2-3; 16 nucleotides agree with TRBD2. The CDR3 length is 21 residues. The V and J ends lost 6 bases and 1 base, in that order; junction bases with no gene match: 16. The germline gives CDR1 LNHDA, CDR2 SQIVND (reference sequence).

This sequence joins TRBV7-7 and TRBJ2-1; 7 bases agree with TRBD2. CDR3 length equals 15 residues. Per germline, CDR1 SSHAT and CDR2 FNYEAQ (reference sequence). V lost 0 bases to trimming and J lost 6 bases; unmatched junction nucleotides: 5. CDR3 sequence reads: CASSLAGGQVNEQFF. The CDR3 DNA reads TGTGCCAGCAGCTTAGCGGGAGGGCAGGTCAATGAGCAGTTCTTC.

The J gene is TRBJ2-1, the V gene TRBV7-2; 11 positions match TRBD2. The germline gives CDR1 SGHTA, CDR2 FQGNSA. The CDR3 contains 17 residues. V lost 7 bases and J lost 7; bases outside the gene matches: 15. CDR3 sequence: CASILFPTSGISNEQFF. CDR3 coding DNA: TGTGCCAGCATACTATTCCCGACTAGCGGGATTTCGAATGAGCAGTTCTTC.

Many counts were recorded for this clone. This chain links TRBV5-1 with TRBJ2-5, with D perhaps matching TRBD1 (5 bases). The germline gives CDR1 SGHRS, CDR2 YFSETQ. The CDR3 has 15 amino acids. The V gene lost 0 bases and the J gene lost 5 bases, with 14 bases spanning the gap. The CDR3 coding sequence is TGCGCCAGCAGCTTGGGTCGGGCAGGGCTCGAGACCCAGTACTTC. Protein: CASSLGRAGLETQYF.

The CDR3 region is CASTQGLGNSPLHF. Written as DNA, the CDR3 is TGTGCCAGCACCCAGGGGTTAGGTAATTCACCCCTCCACTTT. The chain couples TRBV6-1 to TRBJ1-6; D might be TRBD1 (6 bases). The CDR3 spans 14 residues. CDR1 and CDR2 (germline): MNHNS, SASEGT. Trimming stripped 7 bases from V and 6 bases from J, with 13 bases between.

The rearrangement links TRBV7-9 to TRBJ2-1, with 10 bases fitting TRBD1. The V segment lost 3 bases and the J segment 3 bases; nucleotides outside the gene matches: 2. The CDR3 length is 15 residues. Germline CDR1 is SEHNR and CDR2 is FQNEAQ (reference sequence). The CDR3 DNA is TGTGCCAGCAGCTTTTGGACAGGGGGCTACAATGAGCAGTTCTTC. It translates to CASSFWTGGYNEQFF.

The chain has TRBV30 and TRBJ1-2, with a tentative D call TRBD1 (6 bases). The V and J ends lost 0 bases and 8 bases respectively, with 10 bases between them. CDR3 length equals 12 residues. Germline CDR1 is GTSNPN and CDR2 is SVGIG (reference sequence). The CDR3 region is CAWSVQGWGYTF. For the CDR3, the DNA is TGTGCCTGGAGTGTACAGGGATGGGGCTACACCTTC.

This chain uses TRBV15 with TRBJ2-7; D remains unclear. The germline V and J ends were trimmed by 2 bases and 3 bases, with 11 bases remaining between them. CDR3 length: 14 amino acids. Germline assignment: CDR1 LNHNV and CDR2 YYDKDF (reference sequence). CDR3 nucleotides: TGTGCCACCAGCAGATCCGACTCAGACTACGAGCAGTACTTC. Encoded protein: CATSRSDSDYEQYF.

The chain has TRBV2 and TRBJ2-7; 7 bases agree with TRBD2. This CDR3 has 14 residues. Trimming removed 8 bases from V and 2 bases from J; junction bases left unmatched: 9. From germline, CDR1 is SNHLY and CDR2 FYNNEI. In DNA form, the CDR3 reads TGTGCCAGCCGCACGGGGGGAAGTGCCTACGAGCAGTACTTC. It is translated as CASRTGGSAYEQYF.

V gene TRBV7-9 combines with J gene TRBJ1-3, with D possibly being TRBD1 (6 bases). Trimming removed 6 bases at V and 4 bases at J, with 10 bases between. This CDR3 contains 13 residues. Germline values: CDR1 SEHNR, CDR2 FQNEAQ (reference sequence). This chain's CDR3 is CASRPGQGNTIYF. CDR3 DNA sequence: TGTGCCAGCAGACCGGGACAAGGAAACACCATATATTTT.

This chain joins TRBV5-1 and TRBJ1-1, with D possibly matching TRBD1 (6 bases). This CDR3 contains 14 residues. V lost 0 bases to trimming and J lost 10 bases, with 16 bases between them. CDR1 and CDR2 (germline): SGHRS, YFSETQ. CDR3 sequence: CASSLEGVISGAFF. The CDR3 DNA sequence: TGCGCCAGCAGCTTGGAGGGGGTGATATCGGGAGCTTTCTTT.

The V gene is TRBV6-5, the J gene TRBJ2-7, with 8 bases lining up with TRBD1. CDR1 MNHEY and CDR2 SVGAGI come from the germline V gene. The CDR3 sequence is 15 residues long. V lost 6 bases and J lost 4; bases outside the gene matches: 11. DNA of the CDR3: TGTGCCAGCAGGCCCGGGACAGGTCTTAGGTACGAGCAGTACTTC. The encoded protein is CASRPGTGLRYEQYF.

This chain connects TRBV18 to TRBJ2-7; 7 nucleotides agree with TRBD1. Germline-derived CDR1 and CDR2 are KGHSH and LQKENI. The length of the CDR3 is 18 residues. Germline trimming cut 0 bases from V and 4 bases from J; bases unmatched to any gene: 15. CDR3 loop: CASSPPGVRQGSLYEQYF. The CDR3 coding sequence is TGTGCCAGCTCACCACCGGGGGTTAGACAGGGAAGTTTATACGAGCAGTACTTC.